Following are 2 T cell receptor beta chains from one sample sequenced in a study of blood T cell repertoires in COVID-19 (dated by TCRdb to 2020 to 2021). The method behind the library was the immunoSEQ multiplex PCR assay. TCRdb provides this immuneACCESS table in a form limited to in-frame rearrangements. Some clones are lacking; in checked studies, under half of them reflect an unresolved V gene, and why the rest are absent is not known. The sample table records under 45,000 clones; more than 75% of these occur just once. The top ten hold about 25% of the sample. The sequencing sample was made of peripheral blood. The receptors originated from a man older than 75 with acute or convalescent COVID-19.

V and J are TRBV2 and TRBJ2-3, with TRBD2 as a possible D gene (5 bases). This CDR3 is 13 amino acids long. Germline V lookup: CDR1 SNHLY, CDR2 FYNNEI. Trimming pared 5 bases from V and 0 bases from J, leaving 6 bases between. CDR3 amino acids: CASSWTSTDTQYF. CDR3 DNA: TGTGCCAGCAGTTGGACTAGCACAGATACGCAGTATTTT.

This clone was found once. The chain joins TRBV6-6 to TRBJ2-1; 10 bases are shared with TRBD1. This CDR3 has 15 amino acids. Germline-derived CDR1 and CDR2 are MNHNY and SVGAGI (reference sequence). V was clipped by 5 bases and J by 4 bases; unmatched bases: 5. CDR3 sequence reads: CASSPGTGVYNEQFF. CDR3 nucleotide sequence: TGTGCCAGCAGTCCTGGGACAGGGGTGTACAATGAGCAGTTCTTC.